This T cell receptor beta chain derives from a study of early T cells in non-severe SARS-CoV-2 infection. Unique molecular identifiers (one per individual cDNA molecule) were attached. A single record per CDR3 protein comes from TCRdb applying MiXCR to the 5' RACE reads. The data contain 75,000 to 100,000 distinct CDR3 sequences, around a sixth of them singletons. CDR1 and CDR2 (germline): SGHAT, FQNNGV. The CDR3 length is 14 residues. Trimming left V 2 bases short and J 9 bases short, with 14 bases between. This clonotype was detected only a few times. This clonotype was sampled from an adult who was a healthcare worker with PCR-confirmed SARS-CoV-2 infection or an uninfected control (not recorded which). Sequenced material: whole blood. This chain connects TRBV11-2 to TRBJ2-4; D may correspond to TRBD1 or TRBD2 (5 bases each). CDR3 in amino acids: CASSLSLEGSIQYF. DNA of the CDR3: TGTGCCAGCAGCTTAAGCCTAGAGGGGTCCATTCAGTACTTC.